The 6 T cell receptor beta chains listed next were all sequenced from one sample in a study of CD8 T cells in ankylosing spondylitis. Study results and limitations: What appeared characteristic of ankylosing spondylitis blood was a TCR beta motif of several highly homologous variants.

TCRdb itself ran the 5' RACE reads through MiXCR, one entry per CDR3 protein. The data show over 700,000 distinct CDR3 sequences, 15% to 20% seen once. Their recognized antigens are unknown. Sequenced sample: blood, either unsorted or a sorted T cell fraction (not recorded which). The receptor set was obtained from a male donor with ankylosing spondylitis.

On this clonotype itself: At one of its ends the junction is not consistent with the germline gene, which may arise from a read error. For the CDR3, the DNA is TGCGCCAGCAGCGGGGGGGGAGCGCCCTCTTGGACCCAGTACTTC. This encodes CASSGGGAPSWTQYF. The chain couples TRBV7-8 to TRBJ2-5, with TRBD2 matching 10 bases. CDR1 SGHVS and CDR2 FQNEAQ come from the germline V gene. The length of the CDR3 is 15 residues.

This clonotype was detected only a few times. The chain couples TRBV12-3 or TRBV12-4 to TRBJ1-3; D gene uncertain. The CDR3 is made up of 15 amino acids. Trimming removed 7 bases from V and 1 base from J, with 14 bases in between. CDR3 bases: TGTGCCAGCACCTCGCCGGACTCTTCTGGAAACACCATATATTTT. Its translation is CASTSPDSSGNTIYF.

Written as DNA, the CDR3 is TGCAGTGCCCCGGGGGGGGGGCAGGGAGATACGCAGTATTTT. Translated, it gives CSAPGGGQGDTQYF. The J gene is TRBJ2-3, the V gene TRBV20-1; 8 positions agree with TRBD2. CDR1 and CDR2 (germline): DFQATT, SNEGSKA (reference sequence). This CDR3 has 14 residues. J lost 5 bases, V lost 6 bases, and 10 bases had no gene match.

This clonotype was detected a few times. The rearrangement uses TRBV20-1 and TRBJ2-3; 13 bases are shared with TRBD2. CDR1 and CDR2 (germline): DFQATT, SNEGSKA (reference sequence). V lost 6 bases and J lost 4; bases outside the gene matches: 4. This CDR3 contains 14 residues. This CDR3 reads CSATTSGRSDTQYF. The CDR3 coding sequence is TGCAGTGCCACGACTAGCGGGAGGTCAGATACGCAGTATTTT.

A single count supports this clonotype. The rearrangement links TRBV27 to TRBJ2-1, with D uncertain. This CDR3 has 15 amino acids. Germline V lookup: CDR1 MNHEY, CDR2 SMNVEV (reference sequence). The V and J ends lost 4 bases and 0 bases respectively, with 10 bases between them. CDR3 nucleotides: TGTGCCAGCAGTTCAGAGCTTAGCTCCTACAATGAGCAGTTCTTC. Protein product: CASSSELSSYNEQFF.

This rearrangement joins TRBV9 to TRBJ2-1; 7 bases match TRBD2. V shed 0 bases and J 1 base; nucleotides not matched to a gene: 4. Germline V gene sequence: CDR1 SGDLS, CDR2 YYNGEE. This CDR3 spans 16 amino acids. The CDR3 sequence is CASSVVGSGSYNEQFF. The DNA for the CDR3 is TGTGCCAGCAGCGTAGTGGGTAGCGGGTCCTACAATGAGCAGTTCTTC.